The present T cell receptor (beta chain) was sequenced within a study of blood T cell repertoires in COVID-19. Looking at the study overall: There were acute and convalescent COVID-19 samples, and they came from the United States, Italy and Spain.

In the authors' workflow: Nucleated cell counts were estimated from reference gene primer amplification. Profiling relied on immunoSEQ multiplex PCR, and the TCRdb table lists in-frame clones only, not all of them. V and J calls and clone size are those listed in that table; D and trimming were worked out from the DNA. Here the sample spans about 150,000 clones, roughly four fifths being singletons. Trimming cost V 6 bases and J 4 bases; bases outside gene matches: 6. The CDR3 loop spans 15 amino acids. CDR1 and CDR2 from the germline V gene are SNHLY and FYNNEI. Seattle patient enrollment occurred during active infection, with longitudinal follow-up thereafter. The table lists this clone with a few counts.

Source material: peripheral blood. The clonotype was recovered from an elderly woman with COVID-19, enrolled during active disease. The rearrangement uses TRBV2 and TRBJ1-5, with 10 bases identical to TRBD1. The CDR3 nucleotides are TGTGCCAGCAGGGCGGGACAGGGGCGGAATCAGCCCCAGCATTTT. Encoded protein: CASRAGQGRNQPQHF.